These T cell receptor beta chains were read from a single sample in a study of PD-L1 blockade in urothelial cancer. Sequencing was performed with immunoSEQ multiplex PCR; in TCRdb, only in-frame clones are kept and a portion is missing. The top ten hold 3% to 4% of the sample, which has under 35,000 clones, 80% to 90% seen once. Specimen: PBMCs, collected around atezolizumab (anti-PD-L1) treatment. Every receptor here comes from a man aged 50 to 59 with urothelial cancer. The conserved cysteine and the conserved F or W are not part of the CDR3 here.

V gene	J gene	CDR3 protein
TRBV14	TRBJ2-3	ASSKQGGTQY
TRBV19	TRBJ1-2	ASSIVGGRDYGYT
TRBV10-3	TRBJ1-4	AISESEGQGTSTNEKLF
TRBV28	TRBJ2-5	ASSLSGQETQY
TRBV7-9	TRBJ1-1	ASRPGTGWSIAEAF
TRBV5-6	TRBJ1-5	ASSIQGRGNQPQH
TRBV5-1	TRBJ2-1	ASGSGTSGAYNEQF
TRBV20-1	TRBJ1-2	SAPDGYGYT
TRBV27	TRBJ1-2	ASSLTVEYGYT
TRBV30	TRBJ2-5	AWSVLLGGAETQY
TRBV18	TRBJ2-7	ASSPDRSAYEQY
TRBV7-6	TRBJ2-3	ASSFSVTVATDTQY
TRBV30	TRBJ2-7	AWTEGAGGWYEQY
TRBV11-2	TRBJ1-2	ASSPAGTGVYGYT
TRBV6-1	TRBJ1-2	ASLALPPNYGYT
TRBV9	TRBJ2-3	ASSVAASGGITDTQY
TRBV7-2	TRBJ2-7	ASRTLAGGNEQY
TRBV7-9	TRBJ1-1	ASSLGQGTAEAF
TRBV10-2	TRBJ2-4	ASSVGTSGAKNIQY
TRBV6-1	TRBJ1-5	ASSEWQVNQPQH
TRBV27	TRBJ1-1	ASSYLTGGGTEAF
TRBV6-4	TRBJ2-1	ASSETGEMDEQF
TRBV19	TRBJ2-5	ASSHRTGGNAQY
TRBV6-1	TRBJ1-5	ASSVAQGGINQPQH
TRBV7-9	TRBJ2-3	ASSLMRLAGSTDTQY
TRBV13	TRBJ2-3	ASSFVGQGSTDTQY
TRBV15	TRBJ2-3	ATSRDLGGRKADTQY
TRBV30	TRBJ1-6	AWKGTGGSSPLH
TRBV2	TRBJ1-6	ASRALLTGGSPLH
TRBV29-1	TRBJ2-7	SVAWTGTVEQY
TRBV9	TRBJ1-4	ASSVAQGQFNEKLF
TRBV27	TRBJ2-3	ASSSITPRGLADTQY
TRBV27	TRBJ2-3	ASSLRYRGNSHTDTQY
TRBV6-5	TRBJ2-1	ASRPRAGEQF
TRBV7-8	TRBJ1-1	ASSLGGGTEAF
TRBV5-1	TRBJ1-6	ASSPGTFLVSPLH
TRBV5-1	TRBJ2-2	ASKGVLTGELF
TRBV6-5	TRBJ2-5	ASSLRAGKGTQY
TRBV7-9	TRBJ2-5	ASSPGGQGQETQY
TRBV27	TRBJ2-1	ASSLSQANEQF
TRBV7-9	TRBJ2-5	ASSLDGGSETQY
TRBV7-9	TRBJ2-1	ASSPPERPRSYNEQF
TRBV18	TRBJ2-5	ASSPGLLQETQY
TRBV4-1	TRBJ2-3	ASSQDPRGWTDTQY
TRBV4-1	TRBJ1-4	ASSHKTERTGASGTNEKLF
TRBV30	TRBJ2-2	AWSATGGGFPGELF
TRBV19	TRBJ2-2	ASSIGGGGTGELF
TRBV7-2	TRBJ2-4	ASSYPGQGRDQY
TRBV5-1	TRBJ2-5	ASSLDTSGGVETQY
TRBV19	TRBJ2-3	ASSLRTSFTDTQY
TRBV15	TRBJ2-1	ATSRDAAGRYNEQF